This TCR beta chain was sequenced in a study of OX40 agonist ivuxolimab in advanced cancers. For the study at large: Dose-escalation subjects each had hepatocellular carcinoma, melanoma, renal cell or head and neck cancer.

Libraries were prepared by immunoSEQ multiplex PCR; TCRdb keeps only in-frame clonotypes and omits some of them. The sample has 65,000 to 100,000 clones, 75% to 95% seen once. Study-wide results and caveats: Relative to CD4+ cells, CD8+ T cells on average had more expanded clones.

On this clone itself: Its antigen is not identified.

V lost 5 bases, J lost 9 bases, and 12 bases stayed unmatched. Per germline, CDR1 MNHEY and CDR2 SMNVEV (reference sequence). The CDR3 contains 15 residues. The source of this sequence is an adult with an advanced solid tumor such as melanoma, head and neck, liver or kidney cancer. The sequenced sample was CD4+ or CD8+ T cells sorted from blood, obtained in a trial of the OX40 agonist ivuxolimab. The chain couples TRBV27 to TRBJ2-1, with TRBD1 matching 8 bases. The CDR3 region has the DNA TGTGCCAGCAGTACTCAGGGGGCCGCAACCTCTGAGCAGTTCTTC. It codes for CASSTQGAATSEQFF.